This record concerns one T cell receptor (beta chain) sequence. As yet, its antigen is unknown. A much larger clonotype is one base distant, so this may be a read error. These data originate in a study of T cells in Graves' hyperthyroidism and ophthalmopathy. Study-level results: Most expanded thyroid clonotypes above 0.001 also appeared in blood.

Researchers amplified the TCR beta CDR3 regions from RNA transcripts. The HTBI primer set was used in a first-round RT-PCR of the TCR CDR3. TCRdb reanalysed the multiplex PCR reads using MiXCR and keeps one entry per CDR3 protein. The sample holds a few hundred thousand distinct CDR3 sequences; approximately 20% are singletons and the top ten take over 35%. The CDR3 extends over 15 amino acids. Germline-derived CDR1 and CDR2 are DFQATT and SNEGSKA (reference sequence). Graves' hyperthyroidism showing no ophthalmopathy progression within 18 months was considered stable. Newly diagnosed patients aged 18 to 65 had hyperthyroidism of under 2 months' duration. Uncontrolled infections, other autoimmune diseases, pregnancy or lactation led to exclusion of patients.

The receptor was derived from a middle-aged man with Graves' hyperthyroidism. Sequencing input: blood. The chain links TRBV20-1 to TRBJ2-1; 8 positions agree with TRBD1. CDR3 amino acids: CSTIGRTGRYNKQFF. Here the CDR3 DNA reads TGCAGTACCATTGGGAGGACAGGGAGATACAATAAGCAGTTCTTC.